This T cell receptor beta chain was documented in a study of blood T cell repertoires in COVID-19. Study context: COVID-19 samples collected from the United States, Italy and Spain covered acute and convalescent phases. PBMCs, B-cell-depleted T cells, or T cells provided the cDNA or gDNA that made up the material.

Authors' data handling: Counts of nucleated cells, estimated from reference gene primer amplification, were obtained. Data came from immunoSEQ multiplex PCR; TCRdb stores just in-frame clones and leaves some out. That table supplies the V and J calls and clone size; D and trimming were determined from the DNA. The sample records 140,000 or so clones, roughly 84% being singletons. Between the trimmed V and J ends, which lost 2 bases and 1 base, there was a span of 11 bases. This CDR3 is built from 15 residues. Per germline, CDR1 SNHLY and CDR2 FYNNEI. The chain uses TRBV2 and TRBJ1-1; D is perhaps TRBD1 (5 bases). The sequencing sample was made of peripheral blood. This receptor was identified in a human donor in a cohort sampled during active COVID-19. CDR3 nucleotide sequence: TGTGCCAGCAGTGAATCGACAGCGAGGAACACTGAAGCTTTCTTT. Protein sequence: CASSESTARNTEAFF.